The T cell receptor beta chain described here comes from a study of beta chain features in type 1 diabetes. Findings and caveats of the study: When Type 1 diabetes patients were examined, their TCRB CDR3s proved moderately but significantly shorter in all four CD4+ subsets. Type 1 diabetes patients had fewer VDJ junction insertions and more deletions.

CD4+ naive, central memory, regulatory and stem cell-like memory subsets were isolated by sorting on CD45RO/CCR7/CD25/CD127/CD95/CD27. Expressed TCRB transcripts got sequenced, as all isolated RNA was reverse transcribed. TCRdb keeps only in-frame clones here, not all; method: immunoSEQ multiplex PCR. The sample yields hundreds of thousands of clones, under 13% seen once. A remark on this clone: The antigen remains undetermined.

V shed 4 bases and J shed 2 bases, with 6 bases lying between them. CDR1 KGHSH and CDR2 LQKENI come from the germline V gene. The CDR3 covers 13 residues. The chain is built from TRBV18 and TRBJ1-5, with D perhaps matching TRBD1 (6 bases). Sequenced material: naive CD4+ T cells from blood. The TCR sequence derives from a man younger than 40 with type 1 diabetes. This CDR3 is CASSRQGNQPQHF. The DNA of the CDR3 is TGTGCCAGCTCACGACAGGGCAATCAGCCCCAGCATTTT.